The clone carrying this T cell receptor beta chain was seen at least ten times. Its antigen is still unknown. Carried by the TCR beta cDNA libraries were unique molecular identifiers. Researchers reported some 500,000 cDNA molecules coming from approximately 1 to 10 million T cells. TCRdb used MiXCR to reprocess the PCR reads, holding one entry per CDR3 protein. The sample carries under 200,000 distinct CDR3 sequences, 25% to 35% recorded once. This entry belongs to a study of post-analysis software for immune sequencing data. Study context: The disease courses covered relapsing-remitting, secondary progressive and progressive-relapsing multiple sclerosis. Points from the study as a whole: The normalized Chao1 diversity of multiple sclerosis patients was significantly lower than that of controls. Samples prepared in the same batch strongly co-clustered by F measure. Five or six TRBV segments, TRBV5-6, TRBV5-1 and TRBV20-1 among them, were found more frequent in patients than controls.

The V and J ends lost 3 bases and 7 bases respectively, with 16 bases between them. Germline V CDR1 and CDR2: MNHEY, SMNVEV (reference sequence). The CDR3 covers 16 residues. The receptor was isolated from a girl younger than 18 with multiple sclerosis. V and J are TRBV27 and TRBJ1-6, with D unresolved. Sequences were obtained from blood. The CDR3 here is CASSFRDGGLNSPLHF. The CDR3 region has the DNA TGTGCCAGCAGTTTCCGCGACGGTGGGTTAAATTCACCCCTCCACTTT.